The clone carrying this TCR beta chain has just a few counts. These data are taken from a study of T-cell reconstitution after alpha-beta-depleted transplantation in children. J gave up 3 bases and V 5 bases, and 9 bases lay outside the gene matches. The CDR3 contains 17 residues. TCRbeta library preparation incorporated unique molecular identifiers. In TCRdb, the PCR reads were re-called with MiXCR into one record per CDR3 protein. The sample includes around 500,000 distinct CDR3 sequences, 23% of them seen just once. This TCR was recovered from a boy less than two years old who had a stem cell transplant for acute myeloid leukemia, so the T cells may come from the graft donor. The chain recombines TRBV12-3 or TRBV12-4 with TRBJ2-2, with 10 bases lining up with TRBD2. The sequenced sample was PBMCs, mostly from graft donor cells, obtained 360 days after TCRalphabeta/CD19-depleted stem cell transplant. CDR3 sequence (DNA): TGTGCCAGCAGTGATAGCGGGGGGCCGGGCCACACCGGGGAGCTGTTTTTT. Residues: CASSDSGGPGHTGELFF.